This T cell receptor beta chain was recovered during a study of cytomegalovirus exposure and HLA in healthy donors (dated by TCRdb to 2017 to 2019). About the study as a whole: According to an earlier analysis of around 600 of the donors, roughly 180 million T cells yielded 117 million unique TCR beta sequences and 250 to 350 Gb of sequence data. About 280 gigabases of sequencing data and 75 million to 85 million unique TCR sequences made up an early release that covered approximately 700 HLA-typed donors. Of the 300 to 450 genotyped donors, 81% were placed in the genetic ancestry cluster associated with self-reported Caucasian donors. The study was designed to test whether signatures of past pathogen exposure could be identified by cataloging public T cell receptors. Using immunosequencing, the study profiled T cell repertoires from 666 subjects and related those repertoires to cytomegalovirus serostatus. A separate validation cohort of 100 to 150 different subjects was used in addition to the approximately 640-subject first cohort. The study combined high-throughput TCR immunosequencing, statistical association of individual TCRs with disease status, and machine learning to predict cytomegalovirus infection status. In a later analysis, previously published TCR beta repertoires from about 670 donors were re-analyzed and high-resolution HLA genotyping was added so that TCR occurrence patterns could be studied. In the later analysis, no new phenotypic data were used to find candidate immune exposures; instead, reliance was placed on TCR beta sequences and their occurrence across donors. To decide whether each TCR beta V gene segment behaved as functional or pseudogenic, an earlier analysis of fewer than 750 of the donors relied on high-throughput TCR beta sequencing. Donor age, sex, ethnicity and CMV serostatus were compiled together with the repertoire data. A later genetic analysis used genome-wide SNP genotypes for about 55% of the 666 donors, treating that subset as a discovery cohort. All discovery cohort repertoires had been generated using a single sequencing platform. Class I and class II HLA loci were covered by the typing at four-digit resolution. Typing coverage differed by locus: A, B, C, DRB1 and DQB1 were typed in roughly 629-630 donors, DQA1 in about 550, DPA1 in approximately 610, and DPB1 in approximately 450. About five DR-DQ haplotypes were treated as single units for association and clustering because of strong linkage in the cohort. Among roughly 400 genotyped donors of the cohort, an average of 235,054 unique TCR beta nucleotide sequences were sequenced per donor, roughly a sixth of them non-productive. On the study overall, not on this receptor specifically: Cytomegalovirus status was reported to be diagnosed by the classifier with high specificity and sensitivity in both the original and validation cohorts. A further reported finding was that TCR beta sequences accurately predicted the HLA-A and HLA-B alleles for most subjects in the first cohort. V-gene and J-gene trimming of TCR beta chains was associated with a missense DCLRE1C variant in a later genetic analysis, and the association was replicated in an independent cohort. Immune exposure information for the cohort was limited to CMV serostatus. Correlated functional status among segregating V segments might reflect linkage disequilibrium, but an unknown experimental factor could not be ruled out. It was suggested by the authors that the approach could potentially be generalized to other disease states and immunological phenotypes. At a false discovery rate of 0.05, a later analysis linked around 15,000 TCR beta sequences to specific HLA alleles. The sequencing pipeline was judged likely to have produced a cluster of highly shared sequence variants as a technical artifact. Roughly uniform sequencing depth across donors was assumed in presence/absence analyses, although this assumption may not hold. Compared with the 666-donor mean, donors in an Asian-associated ancestry cluster had fewer N-insertions in productive TCRs, according to a later genetic analysis. Several of the top co-occurrence clusters appeared to be linked to parvovirus B19, influenza, CMV and Epstein-Barr virus, according to a later analysis. Because HLA typing was missing for some donors at each locus, association tests included only the typed subset. An earlier analysis of approximately 600 of the donors showed that most TCR beta V segments appeared in productive rearrangements either about 90% or about 30% of the time, which broadly matched IMGT annotations. Because the 87-base-pair reads could not distinguish some IMGT-functional V segments, including TRBV6-2 and TRBV6-3, those segments were excluded. When HLA alleles, especially DR and DQ, strongly co-occurred, attributing TCR associations to individual alleles was difficult. The cohort was sequenced for TCR beta chains only, and without alpha or paired-chain data the features that could be detected were limited. The study gave a list of 150 to 200 TCR beta chains associated with cytomegalovirus. In a later analysis, HLA-associated TCR beta chains showed more clonal expansion and lower generation probabilities than non-associated chains that were equally common. In a later analysis, the rate of TCR association differed among HLA loci, with DRB1 alleles having the most associated TCRs and HLA-C alleles having the fewest. A later analysis found that most CMV-associated TCR beta chains appeared HLA-restricted, with HLA associations seemingly driven largely by CMV exposure. The earlier analysis of 587 of the donors excluded over 15 rarely observed V segments, including chromosome 9 orphons, because counts were too low. Three of the identified cytomegalovirus-associated TCR beta chains were confirmed in vitro to be specific for cytomegalovirus antigens. Most TCR sequences were seen in very few donors, while some public TCRs were found in many individuals.

The cohort consisted of 600 or so healthy bone marrow donors. All cohort members were sampled while nominally healthy, although unrecorded immune exposures were likely present. The donor tested CMV seropositive and was one of the 289 seropositive cohort members. Every donor gave a peripheral blood sample, and the peripheral blood mononuclear cells from that sample were used for TCR beta sequencing. Genomic DNA extraction from the blood cell samples was performed with the Qiagen DNeasy Blood Extraction Kit. The protocol used for the library was the immunoSEQ multiplex PCR assay. The multiplex PCR relied on a mix of 60 forward primers for TCR Vbeta segments and 13 reverse primers for TCR Jbeta segments. The CDR3 region of rearranged TCR beta genes was amplified from genomic DNA with a multiplex PCR assay. Amplified TCR beta libraries were sequenced as 87-base-pair reads on the Illumina HiSeq System. On the study's bioinformatics: In a later analysis, approximately 74 million unique TCR beta chains were counted across the roughly 700 repertoires, and approximately 9.9 million of these chains were shared by at least two donors. Raw reads were error-corrected and collapsed into unique sequences with a nearest-neighbor algorithm that merged closely related sequences to remove PCR and sequencing errors. To assign V, D and J gene segments, CDR3 sequences were aligned to IMGT reference sequences. Each retained sequence needed at least a six-nucleotide match to both a V gene segment and a J gene segment. A rearrangement was called productive if the CDR3 had no stop codons and remained in frame with V and J, and every other rearrangement was called non-productive. Following IMGT convention, CDR3 was defined as the stretch from the second conserved V-encoded cysteine to the conserved J-encoded phenylalanine. In an earlier analysis of around 640 of the donors, sequences lacking an unambiguous match to a single V gene segment were excluded. An earlier analysis of fewer than 650 of the donors classified V segments as functional when productive rearrangements were above 56.7% and as segregating when the standard deviation between donors was above 5%. A statistical classification framework was built to diagnose cytomegalovirus status from the catalog of TCR beta chain sequences. V and J gene assignment, in a later analysis, came from comparing TCR nucleotide sequences with IMGT/GENE-DB human TR gene sequences. Using the TCRdist pipeline, a later analysis assigned CDR3 sequences along with most-parsimonious VDJ recombination scenarios. A later analysis defined each TCR beta chain by its CDR3 amino acid sequence plus V-gene family, and excluded reads lacking a unique V-gene family. A later analysis removed over 500 highly shared, low-generation-probability nucleotide sequences to deal with suspected cross-contamination and a sequencing artifact. In a later analysis, a clonal expansion index was calculated for each public chain from normalized within-repertoire ranks of inferred template counts. Generation probabilities in a later analysis came from a VDJ recombination model fitted to out-of-frame rearrangements, and those results were checked against IGoR. Hypergeometric tests were used in a later analysis to score TCR-TCR, TCR-HLA and TCR-CMV co-occurrence, with a repertoire-size bias correction applied to the TCR pairs. In a later analysis, false discovery rates were estimated by permuting HLA or CMV assignments 20 times. In a later analysis, co-occurring TCRs were grouped using DBSCAN, with TCRdist sequence similarity added in when clustering inside HLA-allele-positive subsets. Co-occurrence clustering excluded repertoires with fewer than 30,000 or more than 120,000 public chains, plus five with anomalous nucleotide sharing. Here the immuneACCESS table is served through TCRdb, limited to in-frame sequences with V and J called. Missing clones are a known gap in these copies; in checked studies unresolved V genes cover under half, and the rest lacks a known reason. V, J and clone size reflect that table, while D and trimming were determined from the DNA. Counted in this sample were approximately 80,000 clones; roughly 70% of them appeared once. The ten biggest clones cover about a fifth of the sample.

On this clone: It lacks a known antigen. It has no much larger one-base neighbor in the sample; base qualities were not kept.

Counted from cysteine to phenylalanine, this CDR3 has 12 amino acids. Only the CDR3 DNA is retained, 36 bases long and in frame from the first base. Via the germline V gene, CDR1 is SGHVS and CDR2 FQNEAQ. V drops 3 bases and J drops 5 bases, leaving 6 bases in between. The chain was built from TRBV7-8 and TRBJ2-3, with the D segment identity uncertain. The specimen was PBMCs. The receptor comes from a man aged 30 to 45 in good health and CMV-seropositive. The CDR3 has the sequence CASSFSGDTQYF. The sequenced DNA is TGTGCCAGCAGCTTTTCGGGAGATACGCAGTATTTT.